This TCR beta chain derives from a study of neurological immune-mediated disorders. Study background: Of the approximately 34 patients with multiple sclerosis, 31 had relapsing-remitting MS, whereas the remaining 3 had secondary progressive MS. Study-level points and caveats: The expanded clones of different subjects shared no CDR3 amino acid sequences (suggesting private repertoires in all groups).

Germline trimming cut 0 bases from V and 5 bases from J; bases unmatched to any gene: 9. CDR1 DFQATT and CDR2 SNEGSKA come from the germline V gene (reference sequence). The CDR3 totals 15 residues. The cDNA was produced through 5'RACE with 10-nucleotide random UMIs. Each CDR3 protein is one row after TCRdb ran MiXCR on the 5' RACE reads. The sample has tens of thousands of distinct CDR3 sequences, roughly 4% seen once. This clonotype was counted ten times or more. Its matching antigen is unknown. The chain has TRBV20-1 and TRBJ2-5; 7 bases match TRBD2. The origin of this receptor is a woman between 45 and 65 years old with multiple sclerosis. The sample taken for sequencing was PBMCs. CDR3 loop: CSAREEVRLAETQYF. The CDR3 bases are TGCAGTGCTAGAGAGGAGGTTCGACTAGCCGAGACCCAGTACTTC.